The entry below gives a single T cell receptor beta chain sequence along with its context. Trimming removed 3 bases from V and 7 bases from J; junction bases left unmatched: 15. The CDR3 has 16 residues. Germline V lookup: CDR1 SGHRS, CDR2 YFSETQ. Study processing details: Reference gene primer amplification in the assay estimated nucleated cell counts. Generated by immunoSEQ multiplex PCR, the TCRdb table keeps only in-frame clones and is missing some. The V and J calls and the clone size are those of that table, but D and trimming were determined from the DNA. The sample lists approximately 60,000 clones; about 75% were seen once. This record comes from a study of blood T cell repertoires in COVID-19. Across the study: Material from acute and convalescent COVID-19 was sourced from the United States, Italy and Spain. T cells, B-cell-depleted T cells, or PBMCs supplied cDNA or gDNA.

The chain couples TRBV5-1 to TRBJ2-5; 7 nucleotides agree with TRBD2. The sample comprised peripheral blood. The source of this sequence is a man aged 45 to 65 with active or convalescent COVID-19. CDR3: CASSSFGLDDHGTQYF. CDR3 coding DNA: TGCGCCAGCAGCTCGTTTGGACTAGACGACCACGGGACCCAGTACTTC.